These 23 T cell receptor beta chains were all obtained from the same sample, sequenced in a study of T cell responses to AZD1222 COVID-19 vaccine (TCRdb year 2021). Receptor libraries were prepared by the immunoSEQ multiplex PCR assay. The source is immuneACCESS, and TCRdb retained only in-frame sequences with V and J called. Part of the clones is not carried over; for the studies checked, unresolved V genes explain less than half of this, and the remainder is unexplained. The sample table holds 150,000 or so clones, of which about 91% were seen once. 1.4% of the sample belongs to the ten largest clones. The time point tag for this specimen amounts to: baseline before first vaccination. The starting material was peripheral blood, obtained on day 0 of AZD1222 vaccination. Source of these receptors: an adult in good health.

Here the CDR3 reads CASRPPGELIYGYTF. As DNA, the CDR3 is TGTGCCAGCAGACCACCAGGGGAACTGATCTATGGCTACACCTTC. V is TRBV5-4 and J is TRBJ1-2, with D maybe TRBD1 (6 bases). V shed 5 bases and J shed 4 bases, with 18 bases lying between them. The CDR3 has 15 residues. Germline CDR1 is SGHNT and CDR2 is YYREEE (reference sequence).

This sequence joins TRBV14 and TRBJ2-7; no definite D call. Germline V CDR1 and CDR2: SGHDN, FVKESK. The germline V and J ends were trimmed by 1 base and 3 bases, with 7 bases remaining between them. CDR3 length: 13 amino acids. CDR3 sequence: CASSQAGRYEQYF. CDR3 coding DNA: TGTGCCAGCAGCCAAGCGGGCCGCTACGAGCAGTACTTC.

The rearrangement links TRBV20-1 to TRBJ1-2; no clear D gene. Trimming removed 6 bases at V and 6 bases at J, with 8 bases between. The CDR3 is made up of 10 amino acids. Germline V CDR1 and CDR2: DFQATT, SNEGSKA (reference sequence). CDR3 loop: CSALSDGYTF. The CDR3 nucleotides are TGCAGTGCATTATCAGATGGCTACACCTTC.

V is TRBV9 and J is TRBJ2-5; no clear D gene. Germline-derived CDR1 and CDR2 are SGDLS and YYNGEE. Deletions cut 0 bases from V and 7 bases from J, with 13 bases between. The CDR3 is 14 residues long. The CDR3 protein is CASSVAGTSGTQYF. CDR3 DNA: TGTGCCAGCAGCGTAGCGGGCACTTCGGGGACCCAGTACTTC. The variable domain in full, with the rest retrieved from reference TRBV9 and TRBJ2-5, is DSGVTQTPKHLITATGQRVTLRCSPRSGDLSVYWYQQSLDQGLQFLIQYYNGEERAKGNILERFSAQQFPDLHSELNLSSLELGDSALYFCASSVAGTSGTQYFGPGTRLLVL.

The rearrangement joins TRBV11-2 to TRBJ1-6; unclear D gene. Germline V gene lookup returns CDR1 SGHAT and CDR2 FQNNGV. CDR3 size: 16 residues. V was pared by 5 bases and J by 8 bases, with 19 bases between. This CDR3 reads CASSLGPAQVYSPLHF. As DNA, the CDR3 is TGTGCCAGCAGCCTCGGACCAGCCCAAGTTTATTCACCCCTCCACTTT.

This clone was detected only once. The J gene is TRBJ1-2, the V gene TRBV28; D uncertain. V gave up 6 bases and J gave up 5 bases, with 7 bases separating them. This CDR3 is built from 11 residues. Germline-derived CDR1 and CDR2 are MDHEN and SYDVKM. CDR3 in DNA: TGTGCCAGCAGCGCCGATTATGGCTACACCTTC. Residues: CASSADYGYTF.

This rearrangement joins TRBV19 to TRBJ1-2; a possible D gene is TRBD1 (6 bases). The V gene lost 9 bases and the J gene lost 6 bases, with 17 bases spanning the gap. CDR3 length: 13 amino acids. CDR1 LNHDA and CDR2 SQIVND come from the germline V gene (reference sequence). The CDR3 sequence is CASRGGVDDGYTF. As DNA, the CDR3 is TGTGCCAGCAGGGGCGGGGTAGATGATGGCTACACCTTC.

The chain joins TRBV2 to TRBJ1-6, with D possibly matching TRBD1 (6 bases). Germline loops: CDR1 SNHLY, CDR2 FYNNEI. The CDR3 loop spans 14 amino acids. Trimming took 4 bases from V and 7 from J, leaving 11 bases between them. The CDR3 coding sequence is TGTGCCAGCAGTGGTCGACAGGAGAATTCACCCCTCCACTTT. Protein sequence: CASSGRQENSPLHF.

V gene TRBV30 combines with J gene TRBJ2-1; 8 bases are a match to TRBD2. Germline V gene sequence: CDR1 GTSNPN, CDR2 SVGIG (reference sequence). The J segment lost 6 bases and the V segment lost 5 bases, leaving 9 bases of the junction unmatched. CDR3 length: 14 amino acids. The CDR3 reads CAWGASGFGNEQFF. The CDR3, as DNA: TGTGCCTGGGGGGCTAGCGGGTTTGGCAATGAGCAGTTCTTC.

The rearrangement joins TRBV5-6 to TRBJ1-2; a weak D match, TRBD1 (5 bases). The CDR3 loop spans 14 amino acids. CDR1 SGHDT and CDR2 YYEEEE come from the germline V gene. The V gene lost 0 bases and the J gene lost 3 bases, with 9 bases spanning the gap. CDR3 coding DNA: TGTGCCAGCAGCTTGGGGAGGGGTGACTATGGCTACACCTTC. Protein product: CASSLGRGDYGYTF.

CDR3: CASQDSRSGNTIYF. The CDR3 nucleotides read TGTGCCAGCCAGGACAGCCGCTCTGGAAACACCATATATTTT. This chain links TRBV27 with TRBJ1-3, with D maybe TRBD1 (6 bases). The CDR3 runs 14 residues. Germline V CDR1 and CDR2: MNHEY, SMNVEV (reference sequence). Trimming cost V 8 bases and J 0 bases, with 11 bases left between them.

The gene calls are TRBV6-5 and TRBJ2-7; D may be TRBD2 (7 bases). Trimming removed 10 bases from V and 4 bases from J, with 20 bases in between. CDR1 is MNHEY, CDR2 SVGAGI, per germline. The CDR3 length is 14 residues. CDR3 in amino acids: CATSPGGSVYEQYF. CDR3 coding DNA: TGTGCCACCTCCCCGGGGGGCTCGGTTTACGAGCAGTACTTC.

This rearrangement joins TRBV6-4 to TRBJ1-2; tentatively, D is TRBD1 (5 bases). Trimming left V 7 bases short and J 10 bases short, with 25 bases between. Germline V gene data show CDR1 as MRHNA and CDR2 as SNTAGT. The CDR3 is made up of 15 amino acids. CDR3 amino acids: CASTPAAGTSLVYTF. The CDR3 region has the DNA TGTGCCAGCACACCGGCGGCAGGGACCTCTTTAGTCTACACCTTC.

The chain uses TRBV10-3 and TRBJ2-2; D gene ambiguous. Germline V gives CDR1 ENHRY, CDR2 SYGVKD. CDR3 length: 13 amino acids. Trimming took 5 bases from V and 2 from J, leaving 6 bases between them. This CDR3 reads CAISPPNTGELFF. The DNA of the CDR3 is TGTGCCATCAGTCCCCCCAACACCGGGGAGCTGTTTTTT.

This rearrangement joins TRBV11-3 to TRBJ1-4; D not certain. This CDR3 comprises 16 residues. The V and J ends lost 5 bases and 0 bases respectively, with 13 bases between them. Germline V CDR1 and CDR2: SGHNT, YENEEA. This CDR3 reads CASSGLPPATNEKLFF. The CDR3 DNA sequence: TGTGCCAGCAGCGGGCTCCCCCCTGCAACTAATGAAAAACTGTTTTTT.

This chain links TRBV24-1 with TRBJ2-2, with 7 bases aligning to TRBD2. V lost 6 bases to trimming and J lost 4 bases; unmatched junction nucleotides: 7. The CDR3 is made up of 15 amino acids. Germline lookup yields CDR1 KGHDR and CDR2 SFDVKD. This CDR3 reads CATSSLASGTGELFF. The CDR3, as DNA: TGTGCCACCAGTTCTCTGGCTAGCGGCACCGGGGAGCTGTTTTTT.

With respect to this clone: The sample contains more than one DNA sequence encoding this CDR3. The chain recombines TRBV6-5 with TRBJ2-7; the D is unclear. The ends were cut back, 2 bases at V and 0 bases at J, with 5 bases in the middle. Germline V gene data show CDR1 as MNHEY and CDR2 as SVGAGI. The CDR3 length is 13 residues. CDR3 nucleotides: TGTGCCAGCAGTTACAGGAGCTCCTACGAGCAGTACTTC. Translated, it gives CASSYRSSYEQYF.

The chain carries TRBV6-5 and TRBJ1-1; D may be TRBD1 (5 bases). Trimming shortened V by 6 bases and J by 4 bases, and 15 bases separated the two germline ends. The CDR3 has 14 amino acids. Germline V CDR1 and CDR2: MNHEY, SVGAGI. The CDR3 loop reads CASSVATGGTEAFF. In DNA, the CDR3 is TGTGCCAGCAGCGTAGCTACTGGGGGCACTGAAGCTTTCTTT.

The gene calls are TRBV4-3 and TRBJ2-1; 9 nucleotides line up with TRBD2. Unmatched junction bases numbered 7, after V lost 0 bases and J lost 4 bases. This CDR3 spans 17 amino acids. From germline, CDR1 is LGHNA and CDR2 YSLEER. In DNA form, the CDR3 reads TGCGCCAGCAGCCAAGATCCCCCTAGCGGGACTTACAATGAGCAGTTCTTC. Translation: CASSQDPPSGTYNEQFF.

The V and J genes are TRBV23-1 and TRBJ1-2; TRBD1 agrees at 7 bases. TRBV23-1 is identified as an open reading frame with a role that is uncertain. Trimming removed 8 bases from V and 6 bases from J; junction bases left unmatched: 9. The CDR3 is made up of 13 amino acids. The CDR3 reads CASGTTGNHGYTF. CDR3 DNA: TGCGCCAGCGGAACGACAGGGAACCATGGCTACACCTTC.

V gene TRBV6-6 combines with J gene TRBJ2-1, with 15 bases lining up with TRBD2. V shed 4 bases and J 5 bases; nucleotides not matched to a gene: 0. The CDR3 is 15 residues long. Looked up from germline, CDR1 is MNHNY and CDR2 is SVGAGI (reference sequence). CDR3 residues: CASSWTSGGDNEQFF. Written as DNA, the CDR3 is TGTGCCAGCAGTTGGACTAGCGGGGGGGACAATGAGCAGTTCTTC.

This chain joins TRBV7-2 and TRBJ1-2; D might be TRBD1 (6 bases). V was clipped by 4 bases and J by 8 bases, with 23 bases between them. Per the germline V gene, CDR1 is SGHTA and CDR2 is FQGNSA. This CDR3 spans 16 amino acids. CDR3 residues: CASSSVPQQGSGGYTF. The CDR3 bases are TGTGCCAGCAGCTCTGTCCCACAACAGGGCAGTGGGGGCTACACCTTC.

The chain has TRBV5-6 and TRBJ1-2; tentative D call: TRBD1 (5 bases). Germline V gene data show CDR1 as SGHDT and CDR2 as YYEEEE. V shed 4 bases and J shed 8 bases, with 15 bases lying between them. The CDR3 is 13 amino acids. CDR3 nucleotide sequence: TGTGCCAGCAGCCACGGACAAGGAGGGGGCTACACCTTC. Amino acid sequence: CASSHGQGGGYTF.